The rows below give T cell receptor beta chains drawn from one sample of a study of blood T cell repertoires in COVID-19. Using immunoSEQ multiplex PCR, the repertoire was profiled, and TCRdb retains in-frame clones only, with some absent. The data show hundreds of thousands of clones, more than 75% seen once. Sequencing used PBMCs or T cells enriched from blood (not recorded which). These receptors were collected from a woman aged 45-59 years who had recovered from COVID-19. CDR3s include the opening cysteine and the closing phenylalanine or tryptophan. A D gene is named only where the DNA matches it firmly. Clone size is stated in some rows and not others, as once, few, many or a class when expanded.

size,length,V,D,J,DNA,CDR3
few,14,TRBV29-1,.,TRBJ1-2,TGCAGCGCCCGAATCGGGTTAGGAAACTATGGCTACACCTTC,CSARIGLGNYGYTF
.,12,TRBV10-1,.,TRBJ1-2,TGCGCCAGCAGGGAGCCTCGCTATGGCTACACCTTC,CASREPRYGYTF
.,15,TRBV3-1/TRBV3-2,TRBD2,TRBJ2-2,TGTGCCAGCAGCCAGGGACTAGGAGGGACCGGGGAGCTGTTTTTT,CASSQGLGGTGELFF
.,12,TRBV6-5,.,TRBJ1-1,TGTGCCAGCAGCGGGATGAACACTGAAGCTTTCTTT,CASSGMNTEAFF
.,16,TRBV2,TRBD2,TRBJ2-7,TGTGCCAGCAGTGTGGGACTAGCGGGGATATCCTACGAGCAGTACTTC,CASSVGLAGISYEQYF
.,13,TRBV7-9,.,TRBJ1-5,TGTGCCAGCAGCTTAGTAGAGAGTCAGCCCCAGCATTTT,CASSLVESQPQHF
.,12,TRBV29-1,.,TRBJ2-7,TGCAGCGTCCGGCGGGGAATCTACGAGCAGTACTTC,CSVRRGIYEQYF
.,18,TRBV4-1,.,TRBJ1-1,TGCGCCAGCAGCCGAGAAGGGTTTGGCGCGCAAGGGGACACTGAAGCTTTCTTT,CASSREGFGAQGDTEAFF
.,14,TRBV2,.,TRBJ1-4,TGTGCCAGCAACGGCCAGGGGACTAATGAAAAACTGTTTTTT,CASNGQGTNEKLFF
.,18,TRBV5-4,TRBD1,TRBJ1-2,TGTGCCAGCAGCTTGGATGGGCCGACAGGGGGTGTATCCTATGGCTACACCTTC,CASSLDGPTGGVSYGYTF
.,15,TRBV5-4,TRBD1,TRBJ1-2,TGTGCCAGCAGCGGACAGGGGACGTCTAACTATGGCTACACCTTC,CASSGQGTSNYGYTF
.,15,TRBV5-1,TRBD1,TRBJ2-1,TGCGCCAGCAGCCCGGGACAGAGCTCCTACAATGAGCAGTTCTTC,CASSPGQSSYNEQFF
once,16,TRBV5-4,TRBD1,TRBJ2-3,TGTGCCAGCAGCCCGACCCCGGGACAGGGCTCAGATACGCAGTATTTT,CASSPTPGQGSDTQYF
.,12,TRBV30,TRBD1,TRBJ2-1,TGTGCCTGGGAGCAGGGGGCAAATGAGCAGTTCTTC,CAWEQGANEQFF
.,16,TRBV11-3,TRBD2,TRBJ2-2,TGTGCCAGCAGCTCAAGCGGGAGGAAGGGCACCGGGGAGCTGTTTTTT,CASSSSGRKGTGELFF
once,16,TRBV5-4,.,TRBJ1-1,TGTGCCAGCAGCCAGAAGACAGGATTCATGAACACTGAAGCTTTCTTT,CASSQKTGFMNTEAFF
.,15,TRBV6-2/TRBV6-3,TRBD2,TRBJ2-1,TGTGCCAGCAGTCGAGGGACTAGCGGGGTACTTGAGCAGTTCTTC,CASSRGTSGVLEQFF
.,16,TRBV28,TRBD1,TRBJ1-1,TGTGCCAGCAGACAGGACAGGGGACCCTTGAACACTGAAGCTTTCTTT,CASRQDRGPLNTEAFF
.,12,TRBV6-5,.,TRBJ1-6,TGTGGGGCGGGCAGGATGAATTCACCCCTCCACTTT,CGAGRMNSPLHF
.,11,TRBV28,.,TRBJ2-1,TGTGCCAGCCTAGCTTACAATGAGCAGTTCTTC,CASLAYNEQFF
few,14,TRBV19,TRBD1,TRBJ1-5,TGTGCCAGTACCGGACAGGGGGGGAATCAGCCCCAGCATTTT,CASTGQGGNQPQHF
.,17,TRBV7-6,TRBD2,TRBJ2-2,TGTGCCAGCAGCCCGGGACTAGCGAGACCGAACACCGGGGAGCTGTTTTTT,CASSPGLARPNTGELFF
.,15,TRBV15,TRBD1,TRBJ1-2,TGTGCCACCAGCAGAGGGACAGGGGGAAACTATGGCTACACCTTC,CATSRGTGGNYGYTF
.,13,TRBV7-3,.,TRBJ2-3,TGTGCCAGCAGCTTAACGTTGATGGCAGAGCAGTATTTT,CASSLTLMAEQYF
.,12,TRBV11-2,.,TRBJ2-7,TGTGCCAGCAGCTTAGTAGCGAGCGAGCAGTACTTC,CASSLVASEQYF
.,15,TRBV28,.,TRBJ2-7,TGTGCCAGCAGTTCCTCCCTAGGTGGGTTCTACGAGCAGTACTTC,CASSSSLGGFYEQYF
.,16,TRBV24-1,TRBD1,TRBJ1-4,TGTGCCACCAGTGACTTATGGACAGGGGAGGGTGAAAAACTGTTTTTT,CATSDLWTGEGEKLFF